The sequence of this T cell receptor (beta chain) was determined in a study of OX40 agonist ivuxolimab in advanced cancers. Study in general: Cancers in dose escalation were hepatocellular, melanoma, renal cell and head and neck.

Libraries were prepared by immunoSEQ multiplex PCR; TCRdb keeps only in-frame clonotypes and omits some of them. The sample yields nearly 60,000 clones, around four fifths seen once. This clone was counted a few times. Antigen unknown. Study-wide findings and caveats: In the 0.1 to 3.0 mg/kg range, CD4+ and CD8+ blood T cells had expanded clonally by week 6.

This receptor was taken from an adult with an advanced solid tumor such as melanoma, head and neck, liver or kidney cancer. The sequencing here drew on CD4+ or CD8+ T cells sorted from blood, taken in a trial of the OX40 agonist ivuxolimab.

The CDR3 nucleotides read TGTGCCAGCAGTCCCACTCCGGGACAGGGTAAGGATACGCAGTATTTT. Translated: CASSPTPGQGKDTQYF. The V call is TRBV2, the J call TRBJ2-3, with TRBD1 matching 9 bases. The germline V gene has CDR1 SNHLY and CDR2 FYNNEI. V lost 5 bases, J lost 6 bases, and 12 bases stayed unmatched. This CDR3 has 16 residues.